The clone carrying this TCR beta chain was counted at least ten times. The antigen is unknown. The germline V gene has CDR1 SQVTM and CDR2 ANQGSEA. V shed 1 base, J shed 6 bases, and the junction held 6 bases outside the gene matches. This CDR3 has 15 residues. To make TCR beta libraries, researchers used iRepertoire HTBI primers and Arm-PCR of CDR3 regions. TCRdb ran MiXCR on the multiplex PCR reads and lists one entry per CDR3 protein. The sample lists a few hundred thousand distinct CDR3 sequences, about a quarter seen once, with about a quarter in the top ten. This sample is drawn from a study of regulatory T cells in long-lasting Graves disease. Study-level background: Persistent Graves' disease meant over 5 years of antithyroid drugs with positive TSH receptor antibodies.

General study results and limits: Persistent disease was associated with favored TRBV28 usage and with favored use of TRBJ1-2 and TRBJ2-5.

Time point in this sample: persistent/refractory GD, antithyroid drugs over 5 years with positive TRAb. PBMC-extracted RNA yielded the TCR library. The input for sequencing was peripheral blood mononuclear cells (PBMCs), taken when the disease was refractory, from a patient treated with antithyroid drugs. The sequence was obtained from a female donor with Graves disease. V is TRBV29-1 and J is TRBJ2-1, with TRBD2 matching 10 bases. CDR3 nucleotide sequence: TGCAGCGTTGAAGTTGCTAGCGGGAGCGTCAATGAGCAGTTCTTC. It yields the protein CSVEVASGSVNEQFF.